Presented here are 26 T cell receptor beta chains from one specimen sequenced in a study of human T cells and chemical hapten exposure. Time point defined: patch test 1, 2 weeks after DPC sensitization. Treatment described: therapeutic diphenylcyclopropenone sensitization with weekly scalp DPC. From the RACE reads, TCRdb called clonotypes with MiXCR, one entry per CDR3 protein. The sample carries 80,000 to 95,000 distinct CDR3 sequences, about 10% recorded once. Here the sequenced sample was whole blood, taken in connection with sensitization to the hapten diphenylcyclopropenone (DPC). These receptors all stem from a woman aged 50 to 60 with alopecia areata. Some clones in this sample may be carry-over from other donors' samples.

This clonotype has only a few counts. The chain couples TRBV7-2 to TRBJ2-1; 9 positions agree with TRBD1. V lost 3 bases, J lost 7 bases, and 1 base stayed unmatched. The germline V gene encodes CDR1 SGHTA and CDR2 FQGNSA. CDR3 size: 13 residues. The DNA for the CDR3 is TGTGCCAGCAGCTTTGACAGGGGGAATGAGCAGTTCTTC. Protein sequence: CASSFDRGNEQFF.

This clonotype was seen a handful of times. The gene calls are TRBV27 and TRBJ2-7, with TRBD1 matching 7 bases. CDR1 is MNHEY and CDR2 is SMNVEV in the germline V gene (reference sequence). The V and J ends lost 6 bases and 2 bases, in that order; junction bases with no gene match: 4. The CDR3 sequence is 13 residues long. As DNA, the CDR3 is TGTGCCAGCAGCGGTGACAGGGCCTACGAGCAGTACTTC. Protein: CASSGDRAYEQYF.

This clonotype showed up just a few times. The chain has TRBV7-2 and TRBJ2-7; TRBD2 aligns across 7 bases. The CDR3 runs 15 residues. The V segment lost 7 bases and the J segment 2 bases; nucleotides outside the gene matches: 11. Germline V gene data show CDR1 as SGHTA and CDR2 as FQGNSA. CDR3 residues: CASTLLSGKPYEQYF. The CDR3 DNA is TGTGCCAGCACCCTCTTGAGCGGGAAACCCTACGAGCAGTACTTC.

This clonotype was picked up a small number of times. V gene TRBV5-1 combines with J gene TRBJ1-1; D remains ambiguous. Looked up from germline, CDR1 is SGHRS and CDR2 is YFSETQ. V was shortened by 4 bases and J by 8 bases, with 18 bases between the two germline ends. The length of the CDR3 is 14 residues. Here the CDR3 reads CASSPGSLKMEAFF. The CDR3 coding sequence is TGCGCCAGCAGCCCGGGATCCTTAAAGATGGAAGCTTTCTTT.

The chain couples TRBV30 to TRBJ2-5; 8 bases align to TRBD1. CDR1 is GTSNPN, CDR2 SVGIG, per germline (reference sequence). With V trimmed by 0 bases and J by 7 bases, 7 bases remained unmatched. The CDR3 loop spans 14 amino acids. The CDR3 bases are TGTGCCTGGAGTGTAGGGCAGGGGGCAAGGACCCAGTACTTC. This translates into CAWSVGQGARTQYF.

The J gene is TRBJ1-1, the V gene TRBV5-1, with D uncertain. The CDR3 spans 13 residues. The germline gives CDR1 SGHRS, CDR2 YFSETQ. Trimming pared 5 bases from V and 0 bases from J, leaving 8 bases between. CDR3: CASSQGMNTEAFF. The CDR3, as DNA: TGCGCCAGCAGTCAAGGAATGAACACTGAAGCTTTCTTT.

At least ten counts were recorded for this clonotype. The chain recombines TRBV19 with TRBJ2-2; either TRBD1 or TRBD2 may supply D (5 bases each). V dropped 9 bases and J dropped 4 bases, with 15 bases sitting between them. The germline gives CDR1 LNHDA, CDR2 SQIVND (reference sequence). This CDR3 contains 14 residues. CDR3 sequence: CASGADKATGELFF. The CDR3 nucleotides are TGTGCCAGCGGGGCGGATAAAGCCACCGGGGAGCTGTTTTTT.

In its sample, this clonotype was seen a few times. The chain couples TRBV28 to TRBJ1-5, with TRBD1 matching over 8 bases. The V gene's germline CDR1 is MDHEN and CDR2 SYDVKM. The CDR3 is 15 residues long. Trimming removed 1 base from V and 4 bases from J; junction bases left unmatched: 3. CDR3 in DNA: TGTGCCAGCAGTTTATTCAGGGGGCTGAATCAGCCCCAGCATTTT. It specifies CASSLFRGLNQPQHF.

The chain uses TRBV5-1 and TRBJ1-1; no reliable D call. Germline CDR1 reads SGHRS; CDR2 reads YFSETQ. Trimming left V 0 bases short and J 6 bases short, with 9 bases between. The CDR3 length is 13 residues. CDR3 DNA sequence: TGCGCCAGCAGCTTGGGGATGGAGGCTGAAGCTTTCTTT. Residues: CASSLGMEAEAFF.

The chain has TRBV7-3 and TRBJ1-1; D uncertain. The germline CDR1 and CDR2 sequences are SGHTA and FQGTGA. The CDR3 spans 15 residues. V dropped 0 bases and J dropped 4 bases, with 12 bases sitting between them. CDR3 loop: CASSLTKEGSTEAFF. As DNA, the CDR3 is TGTGCCAGCAGCTTAACGAAGGAGGGAAGCACTGAAGCTTTCTTT.

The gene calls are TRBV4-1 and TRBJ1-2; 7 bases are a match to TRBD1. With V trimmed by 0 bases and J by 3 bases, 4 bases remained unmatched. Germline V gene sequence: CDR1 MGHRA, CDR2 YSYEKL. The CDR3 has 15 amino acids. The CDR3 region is CASSQDRQGDYGYTF. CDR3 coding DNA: TGCGCCAGCAGCCAAGATCGGCAGGGGGACTATGGCTACACCTTC.

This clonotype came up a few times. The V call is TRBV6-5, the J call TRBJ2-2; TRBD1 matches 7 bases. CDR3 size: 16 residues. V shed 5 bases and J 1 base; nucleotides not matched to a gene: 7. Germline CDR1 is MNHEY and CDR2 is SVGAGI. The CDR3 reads CASSTTGALNTGELFF. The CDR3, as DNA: TGTGCCAGCAGTACAACAGGGGCCCTGAACACCGGGGAGCTGTTTTTT.

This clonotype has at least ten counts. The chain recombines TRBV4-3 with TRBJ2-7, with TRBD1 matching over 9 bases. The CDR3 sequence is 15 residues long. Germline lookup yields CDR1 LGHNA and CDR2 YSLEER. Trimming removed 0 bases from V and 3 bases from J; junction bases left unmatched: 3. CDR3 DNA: TGCGCCAGCAGCCAAGAGAGGACAGGGGTCTACGAGCAGTACTTC. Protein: CASSQERTGVYEQYF.

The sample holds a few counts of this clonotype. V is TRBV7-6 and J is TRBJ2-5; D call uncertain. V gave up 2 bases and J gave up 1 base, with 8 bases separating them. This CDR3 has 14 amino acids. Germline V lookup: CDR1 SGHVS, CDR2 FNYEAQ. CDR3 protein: CASSLSAIQETQYF. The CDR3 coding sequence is TGTGCCAGCAGCTTATCTGCAATCCAAGAGACCCAGTACTTC.

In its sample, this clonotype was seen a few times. CDR3 nucleotide sequence: TGTGCCAGCAGTGACGAGGACAGGGCCAACTATGGCTACACCTTC. It encodes CASSDEDRANYGYTF. This chain links TRBV6-6 with TRBJ1-2; 8 nucleotides line up with TRBD1. This CDR3 is 15 amino acids long. Losses at the gene ends were 5 bases for V and 2 bases for J; bases not matched to a gene: 7. From germline, CDR1 is MNHNY and CDR2 SVGAGI (reference sequence).

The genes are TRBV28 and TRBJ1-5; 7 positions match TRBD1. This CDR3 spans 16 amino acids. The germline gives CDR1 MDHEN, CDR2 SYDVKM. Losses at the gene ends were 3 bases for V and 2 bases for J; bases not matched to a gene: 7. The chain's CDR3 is CASSFPGGRGNQPQHF. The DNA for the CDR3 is TGTGCCAGCAGTTTTCCAGGGGGTAGGGGCAATCAGCCCCAGCATTTT.

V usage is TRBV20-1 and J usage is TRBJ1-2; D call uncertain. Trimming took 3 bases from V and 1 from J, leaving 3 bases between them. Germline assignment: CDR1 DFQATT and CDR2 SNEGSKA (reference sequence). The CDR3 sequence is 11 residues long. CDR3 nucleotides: TGCAGTGCTAGCGATAACTATGGCTACACCTTC. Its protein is CSASDNYGYTF.

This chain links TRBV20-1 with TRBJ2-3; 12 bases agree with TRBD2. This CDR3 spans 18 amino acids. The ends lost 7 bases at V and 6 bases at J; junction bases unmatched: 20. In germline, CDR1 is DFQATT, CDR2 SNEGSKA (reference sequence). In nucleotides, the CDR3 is TGCAGTGTGCCCTATCCCCACATCGGACTAGCGGGAACCGATACGCAGTATTTT. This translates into CSVPYPHIGLAGTDTQYF.

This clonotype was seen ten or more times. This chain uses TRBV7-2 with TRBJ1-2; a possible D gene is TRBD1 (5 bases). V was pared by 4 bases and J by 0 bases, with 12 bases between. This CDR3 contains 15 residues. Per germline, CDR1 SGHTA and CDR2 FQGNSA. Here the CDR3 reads CASSSQGGANYGYTF. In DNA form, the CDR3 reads TGTGCCAGCAGCTCCCAAGGAGGGGCTAACTATGGCTACACCTTC.

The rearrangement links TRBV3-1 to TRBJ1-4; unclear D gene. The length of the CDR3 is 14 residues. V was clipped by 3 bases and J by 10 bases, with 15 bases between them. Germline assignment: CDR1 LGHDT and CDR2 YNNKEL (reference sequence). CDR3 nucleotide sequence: TGTGCCAGCAGCCACACGACCCCCGGCGGAAAACTGTTTTTT. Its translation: CASSHTTPGGKLFF.

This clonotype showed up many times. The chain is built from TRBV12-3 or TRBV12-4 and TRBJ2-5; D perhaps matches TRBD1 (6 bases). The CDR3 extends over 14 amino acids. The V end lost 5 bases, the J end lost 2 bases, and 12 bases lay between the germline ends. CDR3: CASSPEGVQETQYF. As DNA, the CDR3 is TGTGCCAGCAGTCCCGAGGGGGTTCAAGAGACCCAGTACTTC.

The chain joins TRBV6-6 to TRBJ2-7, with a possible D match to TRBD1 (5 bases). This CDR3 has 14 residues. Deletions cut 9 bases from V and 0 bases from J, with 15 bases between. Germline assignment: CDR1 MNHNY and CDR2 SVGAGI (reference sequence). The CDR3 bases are TGTGCCAGTTGCCAACCAGACAGCTCCTACGAGCAGTACTTC. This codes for CASCQPDSSYEQYF.

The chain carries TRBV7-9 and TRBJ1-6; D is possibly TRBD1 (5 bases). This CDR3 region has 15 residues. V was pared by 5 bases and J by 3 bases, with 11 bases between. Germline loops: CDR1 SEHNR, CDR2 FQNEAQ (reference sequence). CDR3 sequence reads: CASSPGTGYNSPLHF. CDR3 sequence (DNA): TGTGCCAGCAGCCCCGGGACGGGCTATAATTCACCCCTCCACTTT.

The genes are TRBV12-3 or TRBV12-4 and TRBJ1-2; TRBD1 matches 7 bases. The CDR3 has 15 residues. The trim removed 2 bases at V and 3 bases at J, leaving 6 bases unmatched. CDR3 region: CASSLSPTGDYGYTF. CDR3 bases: TGTGCCAGCAGTTTATCCCCAACAGGGGACTATGGCTACACCTTC.

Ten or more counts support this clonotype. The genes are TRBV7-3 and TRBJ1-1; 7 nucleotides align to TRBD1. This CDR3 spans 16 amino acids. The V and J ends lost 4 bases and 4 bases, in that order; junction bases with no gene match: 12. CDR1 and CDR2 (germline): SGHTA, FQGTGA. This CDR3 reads CASSSRTIRQGTEAFF. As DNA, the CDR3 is TGTGCCAGCAGCTCCAGAACCATACGACAGGGCACTGAAGCTTTCTTT. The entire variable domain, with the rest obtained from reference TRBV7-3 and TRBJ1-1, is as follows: GAGVSQTPSNKVTEKGKYVELRCDPISGHTALYWYRQSLGQGPEFLIYFQGTGAADDSGLPNDRFFAVRPEGSVSTLKIQRTERGDSAVYLCASSSRTIRQGTEAFFGQGTRLTVV.

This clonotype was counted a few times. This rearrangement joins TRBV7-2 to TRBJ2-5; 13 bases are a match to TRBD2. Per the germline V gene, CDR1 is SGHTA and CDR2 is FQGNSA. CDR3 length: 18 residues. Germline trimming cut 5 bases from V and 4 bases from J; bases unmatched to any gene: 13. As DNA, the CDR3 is TGTGCCAGCAGCACCCGAGGACTAGCGGGGGCCGGGGGAGAGACCCAGTACTTC. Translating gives CASSTRGLAGAGGETQYF.